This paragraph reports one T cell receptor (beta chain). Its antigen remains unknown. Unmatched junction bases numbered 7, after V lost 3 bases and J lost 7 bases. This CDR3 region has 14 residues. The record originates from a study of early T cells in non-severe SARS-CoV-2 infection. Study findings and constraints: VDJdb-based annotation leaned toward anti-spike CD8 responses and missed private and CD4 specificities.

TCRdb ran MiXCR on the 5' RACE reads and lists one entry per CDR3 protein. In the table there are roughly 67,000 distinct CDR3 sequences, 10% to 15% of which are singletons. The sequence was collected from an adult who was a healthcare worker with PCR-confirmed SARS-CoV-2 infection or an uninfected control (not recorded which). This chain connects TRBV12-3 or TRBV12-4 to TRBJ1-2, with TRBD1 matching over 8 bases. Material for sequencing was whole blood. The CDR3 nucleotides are TGTGCCAGCAGTTTCGGACAGGGAATGGCTGGCTACACCTTC. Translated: CASSFGQGMAGYTF.